This is a list of T cell receptor beta chains from one sample in a study of Graves' ophthalmopathy and Graves' hyperthyroidism. TCRdb re-called the multiplex PCR reads through MiXCR, storing one row per CDR3 protein. The sample lists approximately 50,000 distinct CDR3 sequences; about 50% were seen once. Sample: peripheral blood. The receptors come from an adult man with Graves' ophthalmopathy. CDR3s include the opening cysteine and the closing phenylalanine or tryptophan. A D gene is named only where the DNA matches it firmly. A clone size is listed for some rows: how often the clone was seen (once, few, many), or a class if it is expanded.

CASSLLVGGYEQYF | TGTGCCAGCAGCTTATTAGTGGGGGGCTACGAGCAGTACTTC | TRBJ2-7 | - | - | TRBV7-2
CAISELRLAGVKEQFF | TGTGCCATTAGTGAGTTGCGACTAGCGGGAGTGAAAGAGCAGTTCTTC | TRBJ2-1 | - | TRBD2 | TRBV10-3
CSARDRAGQSTDTQYF | TGCAGTGCTAGAGATCGGGCGGGACAGAGCACAGATACGCAGTATTTT | TRBJ2-3 | many | - | TRBV20-1
CASSPGTGIYEQYF | TGTGCCAGCAGCCCAGGGACAGGGATCTACGAGCAGTACTTC | TRBJ2-7 | - | TRBD1 | TRBV7-3
CASRQMTGDDEKLFF | TGTGCCAGCAGGCAAATGACAGGGGATGATGAAAAACTGTTTTTT | TRBJ1-4 | many | TRBD1 | TRBV28
CAISESLGQFSYGYTF | TGTGCCATCAGTGAGTCGTTGGGACAGTTTTCTTATGGCTACACCTTC | TRBJ1-2 | medium-sized | TRBD1 | TRBV10-3
CATSRDYGTGQATEAFF | TGTGCCACCAGCAGAGATTATGGGACCGGACAGGCCACTGAAGCTTTCTTT | TRBJ1-1 | many | TRBD1 | TRBV15
CSARQCSSGANVLTF | TGCAGTGCGAGACAGTGTTCCTCTGGGGCCAACGTCCTGACTTTC | TRBJ2-6 | - | - | TRBV20-1
CASSFGGTGYSPLHF | TGTGCCAGCAGCTTCGGGGGGACAGGGTATTCACCCCTCCACTTT | TRBJ1-6 | many | TRBD1 | TRBV11-2
CAISLDRGGEQYF | TGTGCCATCAGTTTGGACAGGGGAGGGGAGCAGTACTTC | TRBJ2-7 | few | TRBD1 | TRBV10-3
CARSVGQYVDTGELFF | TGTGCCAGGAGCGTAGGGCAGTATGTGGACACCGGGGAGCTGTTTTTT | TRBJ2-2 | - | - | TRBV9
CATSRRGASDTQYF | TGTGCCACCAGCAGGCGGGGGGCCTCAGATACGCAGTATTTT | TRBJ2-3 | - | TRBD2 | TRBV15
CASSKTNTEAFF | TGTGCCAGTAGTAAGACAAACACTGAAGCTTTCTTT | TRBJ1-1 | - | - | TRBV19
CASSQGALDYGYTF | TGTGCCAGCAGCCAAGGGGCCCTGGACTATGGCTACACCTTC | TRBJ1-2 | many | - | TRBV14
CASTRDRGEEQYF | TGTGCCAGCACCCGGGACAGGGGTGAGGAGCAGTACTTC | TRBJ2-7 | many | TRBD1 | TRBV2
CATSARQGDFSTDTQYF | TGTGCCACCAGTGCCAGACAGGGCGATTTTAGCACAGATACGCAGTATTTT | TRBJ2-3 | medium-sized | TRBD1 | TRBV24-1
CASSETDTYEQYF | TGTGCCAGCAGTGAAACGGACACCTACGAGCAGTACTTC | TRBJ2-7 | - | - | TRBV2
CASGSDNSPLHF | TGTGCTAGTGGTTCGGATAATTCACCCCTCCACTTT | TRBJ1-6 | - | - | TRBV12-5
CATSPGGAAGGDEQFF | TGTGCCACCAGCCCAGGCGGGGCAGCGGGAGGAGATGAGCAGTTCTTC | TRBJ2-1 | few | TRBD2 | TRBV15
CSAREFSGGTYNEQFF | TGCAGTGCTAGAGAGTTTAGCGGGGGGACCTACAATGAGCAGTTCTTC | TRBJ2-1 | - | TRBD2 | TRBV20-1
CASSGQGGADTQYF | TGTGCCAGCAGTGGACAGGGAGGGGCAGATACGCAGTATTTT | TRBJ2-3 | - | - | TRBV6-4
CASSVSGRAGNGQFF | TGTGCCAGCAGCGTGAGCGGGAGGGCAGGGAATGGGCAGTTCTTC | TRBJ2-1 | - | TRBD2 | TRBV9
CARTSGGATNTGELFF | TGTGCCCGGACTAGCGGGGGGGCCACGAACACCGGGGAGCTGTTTTTT | TRBJ2-2 | - | TRBD2 | TRBV2
CSVRRLAGVAGTDTRYF | TGCAGTGTTAGACGTCTAGCGGGAGTCGCGGGCACAGATACGCGGTATTTT | TRBJ2-3 | - | TRBD2 | TRBV20-1
CASSLGTEQFF | TGTGCCAGCAGCTTAGGGACTGAGCAGTTCTTC | TRBJ2-1 | - | - | TRBV7-8
CASSSGVTEAFF | TGTGCCAGCAGTTCGGGGGTCACTGAAGCTTTCTTT | TRBJ1-1 | many | - | TRBV6-5
CSARQGGPHEQYF | TGCAGTGCTAGACAGGGGGGCCCTCACGAGCAGTACTTC | TRBJ2-7 | once | - | TRBV20-1
CASSLRENQPQHF | TGTGCCAGCAGCTTACGGGAGAATCAGCCCCAGCATTTT | TRBJ1-5 | - | - | TRBV7-8
CASRRGQGKFGYTF | TGTGCCAGTAGGAGGGGACAGGGCAAGTTTGGCTACACCTTC | TRBJ1-2 | - | TRBD1 | TRBV19
CASKGGLAHNEQFF | TGTGCCAGCAAAGGGGGACTAGCCCACAATGAGCAGTTCTTC | TRBJ2-1 | many | TRBD2 | TRBV6-1
CASSALGATDTQYF | TGTGCCAGCAGCGCCCTTGGGGCTACAGATACGCAGTATTTT | TRBJ2-3 | - | - | TRBV9
CASSSPPTSGRAFTGELFF | TGTGCCAGCAGCTCTCCCCCTACTAGCGGGAGGGCCTTCACCGGGGAGCTGTTTTTT | TRBJ2-2 | many | TRBD2 | TRBV7-9
CASSEPPGLEDEQYF | TGTGCCAGCAGTGAGCCCCCGGGACTAGAGGACGAGCAGTACTTC | TRBJ2-7 | - | TRBD2 | TRBV2
CASSKNRIGFTEAFF | TGTGCCAGCAGTAAAAACAGGATAGGGTTCACTGAAGCTTTCTTT | TRBJ1-1 | many | - | TRBV12-3/TRBV12-4
CASSIQPSYEQYF | TGTGCCAGTAGTATCCAGCCTTCCTACGAGCAGTACTTC | TRBJ2-7 | many | - | TRBV19
CASSQVGGTPLHF | TGTGCCAGCAGCCAAGTGGGGGGAACACCCCTCCACTTT | TRBJ1-6 | - | - | TRBV14
CASSYSMAGGYEQYF | TGTGCCAGCAGTTACTCGATGGCAGGGGGATACGAGCAGTACTTC | TRBJ2-7 | many | TRBD1 | TRBV6-5
CSAGDRGIEAFF | TGCAGTGCGGGGGACAGGGGAATTGAAGCTTTCTTT | TRBJ1-1 | - | TRBD1 | TRBV20-1
CAISPTDYNSPLHF | TGTGCCATCAGCCCGACAGATTATAATTCACCCCTCCACTTT | TRBJ1-6 | few | - | TRBV10-3
CAIKQRPTGTKQPQHF | TGTGCCATCAAACAACGGCCGACAGGGACTAAGCAGCCCCAGCATTTT | TRBJ1-5 | medium-sized | TRBD1 | TRBV10-3
CASSGAMGRFNEKLFF | TGTGCCAGCAGTGGCGCGATGGGCAGATTTAATGAAAAACTGTTTTTT | TRBJ1-4 | many | - | TRBV2
CASSLFAGGTGELFF | TGCGCCAGCAGCTTGTTTGCAGGGGGAACCGGGGAGCTGTTTTTT | TRBJ2-2 | many | TRBD1 | TRBV5-1
CSADPGLAGVNEQFF | TGCAGTGCAGACCCGGGACTAGCGGGAGTGAATGAGCAGTTCTTC | TRBJ2-1 | - | TRBD2 | TRBV20-1
CASSPWGGSETQYF | TGTGCCAGCAGTCCCTGGGGGGGGTCGGAGACCCAGTACTTC | TRBJ2-5 | many | TRBD2 | TRBV12-3/TRBV12-4
CASSEDGLLEQYF | TGCGCCAGCAGTGAGGACGGCTTACTGGAGCAGTACTTC | TRBJ2-7 | medium-sized | - | TRBV10-1
CASSDHNSARSNEQFF | TGTGCCAGCAGCGACCACAATAGTGCACGGAGCAATGAGCAGTTCTTC | TRBJ2-1 | few | - | TRBV9
CATSRDVGNTEAFF | TGTGCCACCAGCAGAGATGTGGGGAACACTGAAGCTTTCTTT | TRBJ1-1 | medium-sized | - | TRBV15
CAISQGSTDTQYF | TGTGCCATCAGCCAGGGATCTACAGATACGCAGTATTTT | TRBJ2-3 | - | - | TRBV10-3
CASSVAPGLDKGTQYF | TGTGCCAGCAGCGTAGCTCCGGGACTAGATAAGGGGACCCAGTACTTC | TRBJ2-5 | - | TRBD2 | TRBV9
CASSQSGNTGELFF | TGTGCCAGCTCACAAAGCGGGAACACCGGGGAGCTGTTTTTT | TRBJ2-2 | - | - | TRBV18
CASSRPGQGRTEAFF | TGTGCCAGCAGTCGGCCGGGACAGGGAAGGACTGAAGCTTTCTTT | TRBJ1-1 | - | TRBD1 | TRBV6-5
CASSLDSGQETQYF | TGTGCCAGCAGCTTAGACTCAGGGCAAGAGACTCAGTACTTC | TRBJ2-5 | - | - | TRBV7-2
CASSLSFLPTEQYF | TGCGCCAGCAGCTTGTCTTTTCTCCCCACCGAGCAGTACTTC | TRBJ2-7 | many | - | TRBV5-1
CASTDPTGGVNGYTF | TGTGCCAGCACCGACCCGACAGGGGGCGTTAATGGCTACACCTTC | TRBJ1-2 | many | TRBD1 | TRBV7-9